This TCR beta chain originates from a study of response to subunit inactivated influenza vaccine. TCRdb processed the RT-PCR reads anew with MiXCR; each CDR3 protein has one entry. The data hold 650,000 or so distinct CDR3 sequences, with 13% to 15% observed a single time. This CDR3 spans 17 amino acids. V trimming: 6 bases; J trimming: 0 bases; junction bases outside the gene matches: 9. The germline gives CDR1 SNHLY, CDR2 FYNNEI. Study findings and constraints: The authors offered the suggestion that each seasonal influenza vaccination recruits few new T cells.

About this clonotype: The antigen is unknown.

This clonotype was sampled from a man aged 50 to 59 who received an inactivated influenza vaccine. The rearrangement uses TRBV2 and TRBJ2-5; 11 positions agree with TRBD1. The specimen comprised PBMCs from blood, sampled approximately 15 days before vaccination. CDR3 nucleotides: TGTGCCAGCAGCCCGGGACAGGGGGTATCGTACCAAGAGACCCAGTACTTC. Residues: CASSPGQGVSYQETQYF.